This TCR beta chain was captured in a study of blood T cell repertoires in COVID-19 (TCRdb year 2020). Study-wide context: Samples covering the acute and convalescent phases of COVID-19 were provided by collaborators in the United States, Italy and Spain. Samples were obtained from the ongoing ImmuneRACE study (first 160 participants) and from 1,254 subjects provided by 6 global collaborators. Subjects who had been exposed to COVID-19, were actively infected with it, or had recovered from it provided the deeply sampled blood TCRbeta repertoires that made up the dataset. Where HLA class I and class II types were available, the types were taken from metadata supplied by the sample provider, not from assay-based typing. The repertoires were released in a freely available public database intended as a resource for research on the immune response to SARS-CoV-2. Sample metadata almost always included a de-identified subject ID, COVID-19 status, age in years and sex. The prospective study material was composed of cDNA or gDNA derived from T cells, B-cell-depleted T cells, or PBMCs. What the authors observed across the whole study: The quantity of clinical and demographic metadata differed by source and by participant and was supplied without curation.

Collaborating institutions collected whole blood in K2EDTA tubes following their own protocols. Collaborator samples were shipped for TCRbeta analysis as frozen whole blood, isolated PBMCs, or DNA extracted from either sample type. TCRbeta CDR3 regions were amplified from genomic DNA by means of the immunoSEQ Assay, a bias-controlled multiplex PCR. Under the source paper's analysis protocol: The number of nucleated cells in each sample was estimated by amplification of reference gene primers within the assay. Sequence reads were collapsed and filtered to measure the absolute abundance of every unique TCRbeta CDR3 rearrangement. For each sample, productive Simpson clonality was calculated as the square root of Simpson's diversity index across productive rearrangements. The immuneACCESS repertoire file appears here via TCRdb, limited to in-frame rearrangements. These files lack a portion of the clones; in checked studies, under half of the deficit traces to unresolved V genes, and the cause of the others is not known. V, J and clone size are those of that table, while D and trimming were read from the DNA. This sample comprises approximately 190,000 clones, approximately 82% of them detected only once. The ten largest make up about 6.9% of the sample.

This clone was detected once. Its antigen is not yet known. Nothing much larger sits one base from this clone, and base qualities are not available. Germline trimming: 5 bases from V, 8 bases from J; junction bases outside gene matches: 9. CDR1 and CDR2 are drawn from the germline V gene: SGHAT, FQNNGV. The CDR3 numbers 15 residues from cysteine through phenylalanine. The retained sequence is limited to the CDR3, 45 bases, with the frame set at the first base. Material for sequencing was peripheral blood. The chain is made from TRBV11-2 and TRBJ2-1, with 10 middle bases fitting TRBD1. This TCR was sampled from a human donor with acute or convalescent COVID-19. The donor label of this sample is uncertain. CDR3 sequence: CASSLRDRGFDEQFF. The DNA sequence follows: TGTGCCAGCAGCCTCCGGGACAGGGGTTTCGATGAGCAGTTCTTC.